Listed below are T cell receptor beta chains from one sample, sequenced in a study of blood T cells in healthy people across ages. TCRdb processed the 5' RACE reads anew with MiXCR; each CDR3 protein has one entry. Here the sample spans 700,000 to 950,000 distinct CDR3 sequences, approximately 43% being singletons. Input material: blood. These receptors all come from a woman aged 55-69 years in good health. Both conserved end residues are part of each CDR3. A D gene is named only where the DNA matches it firmly. Size is stated for part of the rows, as once, few or many counts, or as a class when the clone is expanded.

CDR3aa,CDR3nt,abundance,v_gene,j_gene,d_gene
CASSIGLAGSYEQYF,TGTGCCAGTAGTATCGGACTAGCGGGTTCCTACGAGCAGTACTTC,NA,TRBV19,TRBJ2-7,TRBD2
CASSQDPQAEKLFF,TGTGCCAGCAGCCAAGATCCCCAGGCTGAAAAACTGTTTTTT,many,TRBV14,TRBJ1-4,NA
CASSVQTSGPYEQYF,TGTGCCAGCAGCGTACAAACTAGCGGTCCCTACGAGCAGTACTTC,few,TRBV9,TRBJ2-7,TRBD2
CSTSSGRDNEQFF,TGCAGTACGTCTAGCGGGAGGGACAATGAGCAGTTCTTC,few,TRBV20-1,TRBJ2-1,TRBD2
CASSHGSPVGNTEAFF,TGTGCCAGCAGCCACGGCTCCCCGGTTGGGAACACTGAAGCTTTCTTT,few,TRBV12-3/TRBV12-4,TRBJ1-1,NA
CASSLPGQETQYF,TGTGCCAGCAGCTTGCCCGGGCAAGAGACCCAGTACTTC,many,TRBV7-6,TRBJ2-5,NA
CSVVEPALGEQYF,TGCAGCGTTGTGGAGCCGGCGCTTGGAGAGCAGTACTTC,NA,TRBV29-1,TRBJ2-7,NA
CASSKAVGGPDEQYF,TGTGCCAGCAGCAAAGCCGTGGGGGGCCCCGACGAGCAGTACTTC,NA,TRBV21-1,TRBJ2-7,NA
CASRGVQETQYF,TGTGCCAGCAGAGGCGTACAAGAGACCCAGTACTTC,NA,TRBV9,TRBJ2-5,NA
CASSTTLGGASETQYF,TGTGCCAGCAGCACAACCCTCGGGGGGGCGTCCGAGACCCAGTACTTC,NA,TRBV7-9,TRBJ2-5,TRBD2
CASSESRTDRYEQYF,TGTGCCAGCAGTGAAAGTCGGACGGACCGCTACGAGCAGTACTTC,NA,TRBV25-1,TRBJ2-7,NA
CASSYAPGQGVNYNSPLHF,TGTGCCAGCAGTTACGCCCCGGGACAGGGTGTCAACTATAATTCACCCCTCCACTTT,NA,TRBV6-5,TRBJ1-6,TRBD1
CASSQVGRRTQYF,TGTGCCAGCAGCCAAGTCGGACGTCGGACCCAGTACTTC,many,TRBV14,TRBJ2-5,NA
CASSYSGTSGGASYNEQFF,TGTGCCAGCAGTTACTCGGGGACTAGCGGGGGGGCCTCCTACAATGAGCAGTTCTTC,few,TRBV6-6,TRBJ2-1,TRBD2
CASSQDGAAGKQGYTF,TGTGCCAGCAGCCAAGATGGGGCGGCAGGGAAACAGGGCTACACCTTC,NA,TRBV4-2,TRBJ1-2,NA
CSVEAGGDEQFF,TGCAGCGTTGAGGCGGGAGGTGATGAGCAGTTCTTC,NA,TRBV29-1,TRBJ2-1,TRBD2
CASSLGDVSGNTIYF,TGTGCCAGCAGCCTAGGGGATGTCTCTGGAAACACCATATATTTT,few,TRBV7-2,TRBJ1-3,NA
CASSLGTVNEQYF,TGCGCCAGCAGCTTAGGGACTGTCAATGAGCAGTACTTC,few,TRBV5-1,TRBJ2-7,NA
CATYSQGWGNEQFF,TGTGCCACCTACTCCCAGGGCTGGGGCAATGAGCAGTTCTTC,few,TRBV28,TRBJ2-1,NA
CASSLPPSGKYEQYF,TGTGCCAGCAGTTTACCGCCTAGCGGTAAATACGAGCAGTACTTC,NA,TRBV28,TRBJ2-7,TRBD2
CSVRFPNEKLFF,TGCAGCGTTAGGTTCCCCAATGAAAAACTGTTTTTT,few,TRBV29-1,TRBJ1-4,NA
CASSPKLWVSGANVLTF,TGTGCCAGCAGCCCCAAGCTGTGGGTCTCTGGGGCCAACGTCCTGACTTTC,NA,TRBV9,TRBJ2-6,NA
CASSLLAGSGANVLTF,TGCGCCAGCAGCCTACTTGCAGGTTCTGGGGCCAACGTCCTGACTTTC,NA,TRBV5-1,TRBJ2-6,NA
CASSYSGEGNYGYTF,TGTGCCAGCAGTTACTCGGGGGAGGGGAACTATGGCTACACCTTC,once,TRBV6-5,TRBJ1-2,NA